This is a list of T cell receptor beta chains from one sample in a study of shared clonotypes between healthy human individuals. Sequencing was performed with immunoSEQ multiplex PCR; in TCRdb, only in-frame clones are kept and a portion is missing. The table shows some 2,500,000 clones, with approximately 90% occurring only once. Sequenced material: naive CD4+ T cells from PBMCs. The receptors stem from a man in his late teens or twenties in good health. Some clones in this sample may be carry-over from other donors' samples. Each CDR3 is given with its conserved first and last residue. The D gene is left open where the match is weak. A row's size may be missing; if present it is once, few, many or a size class.

v_gene: TRBV5-1
j_gene: TRBJ1-4
abundance: -
len: 15
d_gene: -
CDR3nt: TGCGCCAGCAGCTGGTTGACAGGAGATAATGAAAAACTGTTTTTT
CDR3aa: CASSWLTGDNEKLFF

v_gene: TRBV10-3
j_gene: TRBJ1-5
abundance: few
len: 12
d_gene: TRBD1
CDR3nt: TGTGCCACTCAGGGGGCGGATCAGCCCCAGCATTTT
CDR3aa: CATQGADQPQHF

v_gene: TRBV9
j_gene: TRBJ1-4
abundance: -
len: 16
d_gene: -
CDR3nt: TGTGCCAGCAGCCCCCGAAGGGGCGGAACGCCTGAAAAACTGTTTTTT
CDR3aa: CASSPRRGGTPEKLFF

v_gene: TRBV6-5
j_gene: TRBJ1-5
abundance: -
len: 15
d_gene: -
CDR3nt: TGTGCCAGCAGGGTTTCAGTCTATAGCAATCAGCCCCAGCATTTT
CDR3aa: CASRVSVYSNQPQHF

v_gene: TRBV5-1
j_gene: TRBJ2-5
abundance: -
len: 15
d_gene: TRBD2
CDR3nt: TGCGCCAGCAGCTTGGAGGCTAGCGGGGCGGGGACCCAGTACTTC
CDR3aa: CASSLEASGAGTQYF

v_gene: TRBV5-1
j_gene: TRBJ1-1
abundance: -
len: 14
d_gene: -
CDR3nt: TGCGCCAGCAGCTTGGGGTCTGGGGGCACTGAAGCTTTCTTT
CDR3aa: CASSLGSGGTEAFF

v_gene: TRBV4-1
j_gene: TRBJ2-1
abundance: -
len: 16
d_gene: TRBD2
CDR3nt: TGCGCCAGCAGCCAAGGAGGGACTAGCGGGCTCAATGAGCAGTTCTTC
CDR3aa: CASSQGGTSGLNEQFF

v_gene: TRBV15
j_gene: TRBJ2-3
abundance: -
len: 12
d_gene: -
CDR3nt: TGTGCCACCAGCCTCCACACAGATACGCAGTATTTT
CDR3aa: CATSLHTDTQYF

v_gene: TRBV6-5
j_gene: TRBJ1-1
abundance: -
len: 15
d_gene: TRBD1
CDR3nt: TGTGCCAGCAGTTACCGAGGGGGCCGGGACACTGAAGCTTTCTTT
CDR3aa: CASSYRGGRDTEAFF

v_gene: TRBV29-1
j_gene: TRBJ2-7
abundance: -
len: 13
d_gene: -
CDR3nt: TGCAGCGTTGAAGGACAGGCCACCGCCGAGCAGTACTTC
CDR3aa: CSVEGQATAEQYF

v_gene: TRBV7-3
j_gene: TRBJ2-3
abundance: -
len: 16
d_gene: -
CDR3nt: TGTGCCAGCAGCGGAGGGCCGGGTGTTTCCACGGATACGCAGTATTTT
CDR3aa: CASSGGPGVSTDTQYF

v_gene: TRBV7-9
j_gene: TRBJ2-1
abundance: -
len: 14
d_gene: -
CDR3nt: TGTGCCAGCAGCTCCGCATGGCGCCTCCGAGAGCAGTTCTTC
CDR3aa: CASSSAWRLREQFF

v_gene: TRBV7-6
j_gene: TRBJ2-2
abundance: once
len: 16
d_gene: -
CDR3nt: TGTGCCAGCAGCCTGCAAGTCAGGGAGAACACCGGGGAGCTGTTTTTT
CDR3aa: CASSLQVRENTGELFF

v_gene: TRBV28
j_gene: TRBJ2-7
abundance: -
len: 15
d_gene: TRBD2
CDR3nt: TGTGCCAGCAGTTTTAATTTAGCGGGCTCCTACGAGCAGTACTTC
CDR3aa: CASSFNLAGSYEQYF

v_gene: TRBV30
j_gene: TRBJ1-1
abundance: few
len: 13
d_gene: -
CDR3nt: TGTGCCTGGAGTGCTCGGCCAGACACTGAAGCTTTCTTT
CDR3aa: CAWSARPDTEAFF

v_gene: TRBV27
j_gene: TRBJ2-2
abundance: -
len: 15
d_gene: -
CDR3nt: TGTGCCAGCAGTTTGCAGCGTGTCAACACCGGGGAGCTGTTTTTT
CDR3aa: CASSLQRVNTGELFF

v_gene: TRBV7-8
j_gene: TRBJ1-5
abundance: -
len: 14
d_gene: TRBD1
CDR3nt: TGTGCCAGCAGCAGGGGACAGGTAAATCAGCCCCAGCATTTT
CDR3aa: CASSRGQVNQPQHF

v_gene: TRBV5-1
j_gene: TRBJ2-1
abundance: -
len: 18
d_gene: TRBD2
CDR3nt: TGCGCCAGCAGCTTGGTTGGTAGCGGGAGCAGCTCCTACAATGAGCAGTTCTTC
CDR3aa: CASSLVGSGSSSYNEQFF

v_gene: TRBV7-9
j_gene: TRBJ2-3
abundance: -
len: 15
d_gene: TRBD1
CDR3nt: TGTGCCAGCAGCTCTAGACAGGGGGAGGGAGATACGCAGTATTTT
CDR3aa: CASSSRQGEGDTQYF

v_gene: TRBV7-8
j_gene: TRBJ1-1
abundance: once
len: 16
d_gene: -
CDR3nt: TGTGCCAGCAGCACCGCCGGGCGCGGGGGCGGCACTGAAGCTTTCTTT
CDR3aa: CASSTAGRGGGTEAFF

v_gene: TRBV6-1
j_gene: TRBJ1-5
abundance: -
len: 14
d_gene: -
CDR3nt: TGTGCCAGCAGTTTAAGACAGCCCAATCAGCCCCAGCATTTT
CDR3aa: CASSLRQPNQPQHF

v_gene: TRBV11-3
j_gene: TRBJ1-1
abundance: -
len: 15
d_gene: -
CDR3nt: TGTGCCAGCAGCCCCGCGGGACGTCCTAACACTGAAGCTTTCTTT
CDR3aa: CASSPAGRPNTEAFF

v_gene: TRBV6-5
j_gene: TRBJ2-1
abundance: -
len: 14
d_gene: -
CDR3nt: TGTGCCAGCAGTGTCCCTGGCGGACGCAATGAGCAGTTCTTC
CDR3aa: CASSVPGGRNEQFF

v_gene: TRBV28
j_gene: TRBJ1-1
abundance: -
len: 16
d_gene: -
CDR3nt: TGTGCCAGCAGTTTAAGGGGACGGTCTAGGGACACTGAAGCTTTCTTT
CDR3aa: CASSLRGRSRDTEAFF

v_gene: TRBV6-5
j_gene: TRBJ2-5
abundance: -
len: 15
d_gene: -
CDR3nt: TGTGCCAGCAGTTACTCGACTTCCGTGGTAGAGACCCAGTACTTC
CDR3aa: CASSYSTSVVETQYF

v_gene: TRBV6-1
j_gene: TRBJ1-5
abundance: once
len: 14
d_gene: TRBD1
CDR3nt: TGTGCCAGCAGTGGGGACAGCCGCAATCAGCCCCAGCATTTT
CDR3aa: CASSGDSRNQPQHF

v_gene: TRBV18
j_gene: TRBJ2-5
abundance: -
len: 13
d_gene: -
CDR3nt: TGTGCCAGCTCACCCCAGTTTCAAGAGACCCAGTACTTC
CDR3aa: CASSPQFQETQYF

v_gene: TRBV6-5
j_gene: TRBJ2-7
abundance: -
len: 15
d_gene: TRBD2
CDR3nt: TGTGCCAGCAGGGCTCCCGGGACTACACATTACGAGCAGTACTTC
CDR3aa: CASRAPGTTHYEQYF

v_gene: TRBV10-3
j_gene: TRBJ1-2
abundance: -
len: 13
d_gene: TRBD1
CDR3nt: TGTGCCATCAGTGACGGACAGGACTATGGCTACACCTTC
CDR3aa: CAISDGQDYGYTF

v_gene: TRBV27
j_gene: TRBJ2-5
abundance: -
len: 13
d_gene: -
CDR3nt: TGTGCCAGCAGTTTGTCCCTCAGGGGAAACCAGTACTTC
CDR3aa: CASSLSLRGNQYF

v_gene: TRBV11-2
j_gene: TRBJ2-4
abundance: -
len: 14
d_gene: -
CDR3nt: TGTGCCAGCAGCCTACAGTTAGCCAAAAACATTCAGTACTTC
CDR3aa: CASSLQLAKNIQYF

v_gene: TRBV7-9
j_gene: TRBJ1-2
abundance: -
len: 15
d_gene: TRBD1
CDR3nt: TGTGCCAGCAGTTACGGACAGGGGGGCAACTATGGCTACACCTTC
CDR3aa: CASSYGQGGNYGYTF

v_gene: TRBV21-1
j_gene: TRBJ1-5
abundance: -
len: 16
d_gene: -
CDR3nt: TGTGCCAGCAGCAATAGGGGGGAATATAGCAATCAGCCCCAGCATTTT
CDR3aa: CASSNRGEYSNQPQHF

v_gene: TRBV19
j_gene: TRBJ2-5
abundance: -
len: 17
d_gene: TRBD1
CDR3nt: TGTGCCAGTAGTAGACGACCGGACAGGGGGAGGGGAGAGACCCAGTACTTC
CDR3aa: CASSRRPDRGRGETQYF

v_gene: TRBV5-5
j_gene: TRBJ1-2
abundance: -
len: 12
d_gene: -
CDR3nt: TGTGCCAGCAGCTTGGCCAACTATGGCTACACCTTC
CDR3aa: CASSLANYGYTF

v_gene: TRBV7-9
j_gene: TRBJ2-5
abundance: -
len: 12
d_gene: -
CDR3nt: TGTGCCAGCAGCTTAGTATCGGAGACCCAGTACTTC
CDR3aa: CASSLVSETQYF

v_gene: TRBV6-1
j_gene: TRBJ2-7
abundance: -
len: 13
d_gene: -
CDR3nt: TGTGCCAGCAGCCACCTTGGTCCGTCCGGGCAGTACTTC
CDR3aa: CASSHLGPSGQYF

v_gene: TRBV7-2
j_gene: TRBJ2-3
abundance: -
len: 14
d_gene: -
CDR3nt: TGTGCCAGCAGCTTACTCGGACCCACAGATACGCAGTATTTT
CDR3aa: CASSLLGPTDTQYF

v_gene: TRBV20-1
j_gene: TRBJ1-2
abundance: -
len: 11
d_gene: -
CDR3nt: TGCAGTGCTAGAGATCAACGTGGCTACACCTTC
CDR3aa: CSARDQRGYTF

v_gene: TRBV18
j_gene: TRBJ1-1
abundance: -
len: 13
d_gene: -
CDR3nt: TGTGCCAGCTGTAAGGGTACGAACACTGAAGCTTTCTTT
CDR3aa: CASCKGTNTEAFF

v_gene: TRBV5-1
j_gene: TRBJ2-3
abundance: -
len: 17
d_gene: TRBD1
CDR3nt: TGCGCCAGCAGCTTGGCCGAGGGGACAGGGAGCACAGATACGCAGTATTTT
CDR3aa: CASSLAEGTGSTDTQYF

v_gene: TRBV7-8
j_gene: TRBJ2-5
abundance: -
len: 13
d_gene: -
CDR3nt: TGTGCCAGCAGCTCCGGGCCCCAGGAGACCCAGTACTTC
CDR3aa: CASSSGPQETQYF

v_gene: TRBV7-9
j_gene: TRBJ2-7
abundance: -
len: 16
d_gene: TRBD2
CDR3nt: TGTGCCAGCAGCTTAGCGCGCGGGACTAGCACCTACGAGCAGTACTTC
CDR3aa: CASSLARGTSTYEQYF

v_gene: TRBV5-4
j_gene: TRBJ2-5
abundance: -
len: 14
d_gene: -
CDR3nt: TGTGCCAGCAGTCTTCCGGGGACGCAAGAGACCCAGTACTTC
CDR3aa: CASSLPGTQETQYF

v_gene: TRBV6-5
j_gene: TRBJ2-1
abundance: -
len: 14
d_gene: -
CDR3nt: TGTGCCAGCAGTAACCGGGACTTCTTCAATGAGCAGTTCTTC
CDR3aa: CASSNRDFFNEQFF

v_gene: TRBV18
j_gene: TRBJ2-7
abundance: -
len: 15
d_gene: TRBD1
CDR3nt: TGTGCCAGCTCACCGTTATCAGGGGGCTCCCACGAGCAGTACTTC
CDR3aa: CASSPLSGGSHEQYF

v_gene: TRBV5-6
j_gene: TRBJ2-1
abundance: -
len: 14
d_gene: TRBD2
CDR3nt: TGTGCCAGCAGCTTGGCGGGACTAGTTGGTGAGCAGTTCTTC
CDR3aa: CASSLAGLVGEQFF

v_gene: TRBV21-1
j_gene: TRBJ2-3
abundance: -
len: 22
d_gene: -
CDR3nt: TGTGCCAGCGCCTTCGGGTCCCTAGCGGGAAAAGGGGGGACTACTAGCACAGATACGCAGTATTTT
CDR3aa: CASAFGSLAGKGGTTSTDTQYF

v_gene: TRBV2
j_gene: TRBJ2-2
abundance: once
len: 16
d_gene: -
CDR3nt: TGTGCCAGCAGTGTTCAGGGGGGCATAACGGCCGGGGAGCTGTTTTTT
CDR3aa: CASSVQGGITAGELFF

v_gene: TRBV14
j_gene: TRBJ2-5
abundance: -
len: 16
d_gene: -
CDR3nt: TGTGCCAGCAGCCAAGATCCCAGGCGCGGCCAAGAGACCCAGTACTTC
CDR3aa: CASSQDPRRGQETQYF

v_gene: TRBV27
j_gene: TRBJ2-7
abundance: -
len: 15
d_gene: TRBD2
CDR3nt: TGTGCCAGCAGTTTATGGTTAGCGGGAACGTACGAGCAGTACTTC
CDR3aa: CASSLWLAGTYEQYF

v_gene: TRBV11-2
j_gene: TRBJ2-1
abundance: -
len: 15
d_gene: TRBD2
CDR3nt: TGTGCCAGCAGCCCCGGACTAGTTTTGTTCAATGAGCAGTTCTTC
CDR3aa: CASSPGLVLFNEQFF

v_gene: TRBV5-1
j_gene: TRBJ2-1
abundance: -
len: 16
d_gene: -
CDR3nt: TGCGCCAGCAGCTTGGAAGGCGGTCTCTCCTACAATGAGCAGTTCTTC
CDR3aa: CASSLEGGLSYNEQFF